This T cell receptor beta chain was captured by sequencing in a study of cytomegalovirus exposure and HLA in healthy donors (TCRdb year 2017). Background on the whole study: In an earlier analysis of approximately 500 of the donors, around 290 Gb of sequence data and about 110 million unique TCR beta sequences from about 190 million T cells were reported. A later genetic analysis used genome-wide SNP genotypes for about 65% of the roughly 670 donors, treating that subset as a discovery cohort. To predict cytomegalovirus infection status, the study brought together high-throughput TCR immunosequencing, statistical association of individual TCRs with disease status, and machine learning. The study aimed to test whether cataloging public T cell receptors could reveal signatures of past pathogen exposure. In the later analysis, no new phenotypic data were used to find candidate immune exposures; instead, reliance was placed on TCR beta sequences and their occurrence across donors. Five DR-DQ haplotypes were handled as single units for association and clustering because linkage in the cohort was strong. Class I and class II HLA loci were covered by the typing at four-digit resolution. Across some 400 genotyped donors of the cohort, an average of about 240,000 unique TCR beta nucleotide sequences per donor were sequenced, and roughly a sixth of those sequences were non-productive. Of the roughly 390 genotyped donors, 65% to 90% were placed in the genetic ancestry cluster associated with self-reported Caucasian donors. Every discovery cohort repertoire had been produced on one sequencing platform. To study patterns of TCR occurrence, a later analysis re-analyzed previously published TCR beta repertoires from 650 to 750 donors and added high-resolution HLA genotyping. Around 300 gigabases of sequencing data and approximately 80 million unique TCR sequences were included in an early release covering roughly 700 HLA-typed donors. In addition to the first cohort of 666 subjects, a separate validation cohort of approximately 110 different subjects was used. Typing coverage differed by locus: A, B, C, DRB1 and DQB1 were typed in about 629-630 donors, DQA1 in about 500, DPA1 in some 600, and DPB1 in 472. Alongside the repertoire data, information on donor age, sex, ethnicity and CMV serostatus was compiled. To decide whether each TCR beta V gene segment behaved as functional or pseudogenic, an earlier analysis of several hundred of the donors relied on high-throughput TCR beta sequencing. The study profiled the T cell repertoires of hundreds of subjects by immunosequencing and related them to cytomegalovirus serostatus. Broad study findings and their caveats: Approximately 18 rarely observed V segments, including chromosome 9 orphons, were excluded from the earlier analysis of almost 600 of the donors because counts were too low. Cytomegalovirus status was reported to be diagnosed by the classifier with high specificity and sensitivity in both the original and validation cohorts. The cohort was sequenced for TCR beta chains only, and without alpha or paired-chain data the features that could be detected were limited. A cluster of highly shared sequence variants was judged likely to represent a technical artifact of the sequencing pipeline. When HLA alleles, especially DR and DQ, strongly co-occurred, attributing TCR associations to individual alleles was difficult. A further reported finding was that TCR beta sequences accurately predicted the HLA-A and HLA-B alleles for most subjects in the first cohort. In vitro tests confirmed that a few of the cytomegalovirus-associated TCR beta chains recognize cytomegalovirus antigens. Specific HLA alleles were associated with 16,951 TCR beta sequences at a false discovery rate of 0.05 in a later analysis. In a later analysis, HLA-associated TCR beta chains showed more clonal expansion and lower generation probabilities than non-associated chains that were equally common. Sequencing depth was assumed to be roughly uniform across donors in the presence/absence analyses, though that assumption may not hold. HLA typing was unavailable for some donors at each locus, so association tests used only the typed subset. According to the authors, the approach could potentially be generalized to other disease states and immunological phenotypes. According to a later analysis, most CMV-associated TCR beta chains appeared to be HLA-restricted, and the HLA associations seemed to be driven largely by CMV exposure. In a later analysis, the rate of TCR association differed among HLA loci, with DRB1 alleles having the most associated TCRs and HLA-C alleles having the fewest. Most TCR sequences were observed very rarely across donors, whereas some public TCRs were present in many individuals. A later genetic analysis associated a missense DCLRE1C variant with V-gene and J-gene trimming of TCR beta chains, and an independent cohort replicated the association. CMV serostatus was the only immune exposure information available for the cohort. The 87-base-pair reads could not distinguish some IMGT-functional V segments, including TRBV6-2 and TRBV6-3, so those segments were excluded. In a later genetic analysis, fewer N-insertions in productive TCRs were reported among donors in an Asian-associated ancestry cluster than the approximately 670-donor mean. An earlier analysis of 587 of the donors showed that most TCR beta V segments appeared in productive rearrangements either about 90% or about 30% of the time, which broadly matched IMGT annotations. Correlated functional status among segregating V segments might reflect linkage disequilibrium, but an unknown experimental factor could not be ruled out. A later analysis reported that several top co-occurrence clusters appeared linked to parvovirus B19, influenza, CMV and Epstein-Barr virus. The study listed approximately 160 TCR beta chains as associated with cytomegalovirus.

The cohort comprised 666 healthy bone marrow donors. At the time of sampling, all cohort members were nominally healthy, though unrecorded immune exposures were likely present. The donor tested CMV seropositive and was one of the 289 seropositive cohort members. A peripheral blood sample was provided by each donor, and peripheral blood mononuclear cells were used for TCR beta sequencing. The Qiagen DNeasy Blood Extraction Kit was used to extract genomic DNA from the blood cell samples. Per the germline V gene, KGHSH is the CDR1 and LQKENI is the CDR2. V has 4 bases trimmed and J has 6 bases trimmed; junction bases matching no gene number 4. The CDR3 measures 14 amino acids from cysteine to phenylalanine. The entry retains the CDR3 DNA only, 42 bases that are in frame from base 1. The library was prepared using the immunoSEQ multiplex PCR assay. For the multiplex PCR, a mixture combining 60 forward primers for TCR Vbeta segments and 13 reverse primers for TCR Jbeta segments was used. Amplification of the CDR3 region of rearranged TCR beta genes was performed with a multiplex PCR assay on genomic DNA. Amplified TCR beta libraries were sequenced as 87-base-pair reads on the Illumina HiSeq System. The published analysis was carried out like this. In a later analysis, roughly 80 million unique TCR beta chains were counted across the approximately 640 repertoires, and roughly 10 million of these chains were shared by at least two donors. A nearest-neighbor algorithm error-corrected the raw reads and collapsed the reads into unique sequences, merging closely related sequences to remove PCR and sequencing errors. Alignment of CDR3 sequences to IMGT reference sequences was used to assign V, D and J gene segments. For a sequence to be retained, a match of at least six nucleotides to both a V gene segment and a J gene segment was required. Rearrangements were called productive when the CDR3 lacked stop codons and stayed in frame with V and J; all others were non-productive. CDR3 was defined according to IMGT convention as the region running from the second conserved V-encoded cysteine to the conserved J-encoded phenylalanine. Sequences without an unambiguous match to a single V gene segment were excluded from the earlier analysis of over 500 of the donors. An earlier analysis of 450 to 650 of the donors called V segments functional above 56.7% productive rearrangements and segregating when the between-donor standard deviation exceeded 5%. A statistical classification framework was built to diagnose cytomegalovirus status from the catalog of TCR beta chain sequences. A later analysis assigned V and J genes by comparing TCR nucleotide sequences with IMGT/GENE-DB human TR gene sequences. The TCRdist pipeline was used in a later analysis to assign CDR3 sequences and most-parsimonious VDJ recombination scenarios. A later analysis defined each TCR beta chain by its CDR3 amino acid sequence plus V-gene family, and excluded reads lacking a unique V-gene family. To address suspected cross-contamination and a sequencing artifact, a later analysis removed 450 to 700 highly shared, low-generation-probability nucleotide sequences. In a later analysis, a clonal expansion index was calculated for each public chain from normalized within-repertoire ranks of inferred template counts. Generation probabilities in a later analysis came from a VDJ recombination model fitted to out-of-frame rearrangements, and those results were checked against IGoR. In a later analysis, TCR-TCR, TCR-HLA and TCR-CMV co-occurrence was scored with hypergeometric tests, and a repertoire-size bias correction was applied to TCR pairs. In a later analysis, false discovery rates were estimated by permuting HLA or CMV assignments 20 times. In a later analysis, co-occurring TCRs were grouped with DBSCAN, and TCRdist sequence similarity was added when clustering was performed within HLA-allele-positive subsets. Repertoires with fewer than 30,000 or more than 120,000 public chains were left out of co-occurrence clustering, as were five repertoires with anomalous nucleotide sharing. TCRdb obtained this table from immuneACCESS and retained in-frame rearrangements with V and J assigned. These tables miss some clones; where compared with another copy, unresolved V genes account for less than half of the shortfall, and the remainder is unexplained. The V and J calls and clone size come from that table; D and trimming were worked out from the DNA. A total of about 44,000 clones appear in this sample, approximately 86% of them only once. 6.5% to 9.5% of the sample lies in the top ten.

Points on this clone: Its antigen target is currently unknown. No base quality values were provided; no much bigger clone lies one nucleotide off.

The chain is encoded by TRBV18 joined to TRBJ2-2; TRBD1 matches 8 bases in the middle. Sequenced: PBMCs. The receptor comes from a woman in her thirties or forties in good health and CMV-seropositive. The nucleotides read TGTGCCAGCTCACGGCAGGGGGCATCCGGGGAGCTGTTTTTT. It translates as CASSRQGASGELFF.